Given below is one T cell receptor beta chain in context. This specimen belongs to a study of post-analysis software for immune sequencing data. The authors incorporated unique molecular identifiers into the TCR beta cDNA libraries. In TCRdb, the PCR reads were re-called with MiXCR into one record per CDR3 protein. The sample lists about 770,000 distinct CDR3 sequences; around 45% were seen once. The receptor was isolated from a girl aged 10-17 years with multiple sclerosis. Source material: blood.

CDR3 sequence reads: CASTELGQGTTYGYTF. The CDR3 region has the DNA TGTGCCAGCACTGAATTAGGACAGGGGACAACCTATGGCTACACCTTC. The chain links TRBV12-3 or TRBV12-4 to TRBJ1-2; 9 bases are shared with TRBD1. With V trimmed by 7 bases and J by 4 bases, 13 bases remained unmatched. The CDR3 is made up of 16 amino acids.